Below, 27 T cell receptor beta chains from the same sample are listed, as sequenced in a study of CD8 T cells in ankylosing spondylitis. TCRdb analysed the 5' RACE reads with MiXCR anew, one entry per CDR3 protein. The table has approximately 220,000 distinct CDR3 sequences, approximately 24% seen once. The sequenced material came from blood, either unsorted or a sorted T cell fraction (not recorded which). These receptors came from a male donor with ankylosing spondylitis or in good health (not recorded which).

In its sample, this clonotype was seen many times. The V and J genes are TRBV29-1 and TRBJ2-7, with 9 nucleotides matching TRBD1. Germline CDR1 and CDR2: SQVTM and ANQGSEA. V dropped 6 bases and J dropped 7; count of bases not matched to a gene: 7. The length of the CDR3 is 12 residues. CDR3 DNA sequence: TGCAGCGTCTGGACAGGGGCTGGGGAGCAGTACTTC. It is translated as CSVWTGAGEQYF.

This clonotype was recorded many times. The V and J genes are TRBV27 and TRBJ2-3, with 7 positions matching TRBD1. The V gene's germline CDR1 is MNHEY and CDR2 SMNVEV (reference sequence). This CDR3 contains 17 residues. Trimming at V came to 4 bases and at J to 3 bases, leaving 13 bases not matched to a gene. CDR3 sequence reads: CASSYMPRQGRTDTQYF. For the CDR3, the DNA is TGTGCCAGCAGTTACATGCCACGACAGGGTCGGACAGATACGCAGTATTTT.

The sample holds a few counts of this clonotype. The J gene is TRBJ2-1, the V gene TRBV20-1; D is perhaps TRBD2 (5 bases). This CDR3 is 14 amino acids long. Germline V gene data show CDR1 as DFQATT and CDR2 as SNEGSKA (reference sequence). V was clipped by 7 bases and J by 8 bases, with 21 bases between them. In nucleotides, the CDR3 is TGCAGTGAGATAGGGAGAGGTTACGGCGATGAGCAGTTCTTC. Its translation: CSEIGRGYGDEQFF.

The table lists this clonotype with a few counts. The V and J genes are TRBV6-1 and TRBJ1-1, with D unresolved. The CDR3 covers 14 residues. CDR1 and CDR2 from the germline V gene are MNHNS and SASEGT. The V end was cut by 3 bases, the J end by 1 base, with 9 bases between. The CDR3 region is CASSEDLWNTEAFF. CDR3 DNA: TGTGCCAGCAGTGAGGACTTATGGAACACTGAAGCTTTCTTT.

This clonotype was counted only a few times. V is TRBV20-1 and J is TRBJ1-4, with D possibly being TRBD1 (6 bases). With 3 bases removed from V and 8 bases from J, the gap between germline ends came to 13 bases. Germline V lookup: CDR1 DFQATT, CDR2 SNEGSKA (reference sequence). The CDR3 extends over 13 amino acids. The CDR3 spells CSASTRGSEKLFF. The DNA for the CDR3 is TGCAGTGCTAGTACCAGGGGCTCCGAAAAACTGTTTTTT.

The rearrangement links TRBV4-3 to TRBJ2-4, with a weak D call TRBD2 (6 bases). V shed 2 bases and J shed 0 bases, with 8 bases lying between them. The V gene's germline CDR1 is LGHNA and CDR2 YSLEER. This CDR3 contains 15 residues. The CDR3 here is CASSQRGLAKNIQYF. CDR3 DNA sequence: TGCGCCAGCAGCCAAAGGGGACTAGCCAAAAACATTCAGTACTTC.

Here the CDR3 reads CSARSSGRYNEQFF. The CDR3 DNA reads as TGCAGTGCTAGGTCTAGCGGGAGATACAATGAGCAGTTCTTC. The gene calls are TRBV20-1 and TRBJ2-1; 10 bases map to TRBD2. The V and J ends lost 3 bases and 4 bases, in that order; junction bases with no gene match: 3. Germline-derived CDR1 and CDR2 are DFQATT and SNEGSKA (reference sequence). The CDR3 contains 14 residues.

This clonotype came up a few times. V usage is TRBV3-1 and J usage is TRBJ1-1; D gene unclear. Germline values: CDR1 LGHDT, CDR2 YNNKEL (reference sequence). Trimming cost V 4 bases and J 1 base, with 13 bases left between them. The CDR3 contains 15 residues. The CDR3 region has the DNA TGTGCCAGCAGCCCCTACGACGGACGGAACACTGAAGCTTTCTTT. It specifies CASSPYDGRNTEAFF.

As regards this clonotype: A much larger clone sits a single nucleotide away, making a read error possible. The chain joins TRBV29-1 to TRBJ2-6, with D possibly being TRBD1 (5 bases). CDR3 length equals 14 residues. CDR1 is SQVTM, CDR2 ANQGSEA, per germline. CDR3 sequence: CSVGDRAGAHVLTF. The CDR3 region has the DNA TGCAGCGTTGGTGACAGAGCTGGGGCCCACGTCCTGACTTTC.

This clonotype has ten or more counts. The chain recombines TRBV15 with TRBJ2-1; 12 nucleotides match TRBD2. Looked up from germline, CDR1 is LNHNV and CDR2 is YYDKDF (reference sequence). V lost 5 bases and J lost 7; bases outside the gene matches: 9. The CDR3 totals 16 residues. As DNA, the CDR3 is TGTGCCACCAGCTCACTAGCGGGAGGTGGCGAAAATGAGCAGTTCTTC. It codes for CATSSLAGGGENEQFF.

The chain has TRBV12-3 or TRBV12-4 and TRBJ2-7, with 13 bases that match TRBD2. After removal of 5 bases from V and 6 bases from J, the junction contained 16 bases not matched to a gene. This CDR3 comprises 18 residues. The CDR3 sequence is CASSPVGGPGLAGLEQYF. The CDR3 DNA reads TGTGCCAGCAGTCCCGTTGGGGGACCGGGACTAGCGGGACTCGAGCAGTACTTC.

Ten or more counts support this clonotype. The chain couples TRBV20-1 to TRBJ2-3; D is ambiguous. Trimming left V 0 bases short and J 4 bases short, with 11 bases between. This CDR3 region has 14 residues. Germline V gene data show CDR1 as DFQATT and CDR2 as SNEGSKA (reference sequence). The CDR3 DNA reads as TGCAGTGCTAGAGAACAACTTGCATCAGATACGCAGTATTTT. It is translated as CSAREQLASDTQYF.

The V call is TRBV29-1, the J call TRBJ2-3; no clear D gene. CDR1 and CDR2 from the germline V gene are SQVTM and ANQGSEA. CDR3 length equals 11 residues. Trimming left V 5 bases short and J 4 bases short, with 7 bases between. The CDR3 sequence: CSVTRPDTQYF. CDR3 coding DNA: TGCAGCGTTACTCGACCAGATACGCAGTATTTT.

This clonotype was counted only a few times. CDR3 bases: TGCAGCGTTGGGGCAGGGCCCCGGACCGGGGAGCTGTTTTTT. It encodes CSVGAGPRTGELFF. The J gene is TRBJ2-2, the V gene TRBV29-1; D perhaps matches TRBD1 (5 bases). Per the germline V gene, CDR1 is SQVTM and CDR2 is ANQGSEA. The CDR3 length is 14 residues. Between the trimmed V and J ends, which lost 4 bases and 5 bases, there was a span of 14 bases.

This clonotype was counted ten times or more. The genes are TRBV4-3 and TRBJ2-3; 10 nucleotides agree with TRBD2. The length of the CDR3 is 15 residues. J was trimmed by 5 bases and V by 2 bases; bases with no gene match: 4. Germline V CDR1 and CDR2: LGHNA, YSLEER. DNA for the CDR3: TGCGCCAGCAGCCAAAGCGGGAGGGCCGAAGATACGCAGTATTTT. This translates into CASSQSGRAEDTQYF.

This clonotype was observed many times. The rearrangement links TRBV20-1 to TRBJ2-3, with D hard to call. Per the germline V gene, CDR1 is DFQATT and CDR2 is SNEGSKA (reference sequence). CDR3 length equals 11 residues. CDR3 sequence: CSYVRDDTQYF. The CDR3, as DNA: TGCAGCTACGTACGAGACGATACGCAGTATTTT.

This clonotype was seen repeatedly, ten times or more. This chain uses TRBV12-3 or TRBV12-4 with TRBJ2-7; 9 bases are a match to TRBD1. The V segment lost 4 bases and the J segment 3 bases; nucleotides outside the gene matches: 16. The CDR3 totals 18 residues. CDR3 in amino acids: CASSSGGGYRGHIYEQYF. DNA of the CDR3: TGTGCCAGCAGTTCTGGCGGGGGTTACAGGGGGCACATCTACGAGCAGTACTTC.

V and J are TRBV29-1 and TRBJ2-1; 7 nucleotides line up with TRBD2. This CDR3 region has 15 residues. Looked up from germline, CDR1 is SQVTM and CDR2 is ANQGSEA. The junction had 10 bases not matched to a gene; V was cut back by 4 bases and J by 4 bases. The CDR3 here is CSVGGGNDFYNEQFF. In DNA form, the CDR3 reads TGCAGCGTTGGGGGGGGAAACGACTTTTACAATGAGCAGTTCTTC.

There are many counts of this clonotype. The chain joins TRBV20-1 to TRBJ1-2; D is ambiguous. The CDR3 covers 13 residues. V dropped 5 bases and J dropped 7 bases, with 17 bases sitting between them. Germline CDR1 is DFQATT and CDR2 is SNEGSKA (reference sequence). CDR3 sequence (DNA): TGCAGTGCTCTGGATCGGTCGGGCTCTGGCTACACCTTC. It yields the protein CSALDRSGSGYTF.

The chain uses TRBV20-1 and TRBJ2-5, with D hard to call. Trimming stripped 1 base from V and 4 bases from J, with 19 bases between. The CDR3 runs to 16 residues. Germline values: CDR1 DFQATT, CDR2 SNEGSKA (reference sequence). DNA for the CDR3: TGCAGTGCTAGAGGTATCACTGGGTGGGTCGTAGAGACCCAGTACTTC. It codes for CSARGITGWVVETQYF.

This sequence joins TRBV20-1 and TRBJ2-3, with D uncertain. Germline V gene data show CDR1 as DFQATT and CDR2 as SNEGSKA (reference sequence). The V end lost 5 bases, the J end lost 0 bases, and 18 bases lay between the germline ends. The CDR3 covers 16 residues. In DNA, the CDR3 is TGCAGTGCTCTTCTTTATAGGGCGTCTAGCACAGATACGCAGTATTTT. Its protein product is CSALLYRASSTDTQYF.

This clonotype was picked up many times. This sequence joins TRBV12-3 or TRBV12-4 and TRBJ2-1; no clear D. The CDR3 is 12 residues long. V lost 8 bases and J 2 bases, leaving 7 bases between the germline ends. The CDR3 spells CASGGTYNEQFF. DNA for the CDR3: TGTGCCAGCGGTGGCACCTACAATGAGCAGTTCTTC.

The rearrangement joins TRBV12-3 or TRBV12-4 to TRBJ2-1, with 7 bases lining up with TRBD2. This CDR3 contains 16 residues. The J segment lost 4 bases and the V segment lost 2 bases, leaving 8 bases of the junction unmatched. This CDR3 reads CASSLLRLAEYNEQFF. The CDR3, as DNA: TGTGCCAGCAGTTTACTAAGACTAGCAGAGTACAATGAGCAGTTCTTC.

At least ten counts were recorded for this clonotype. This rearrangement joins TRBV19 to TRBJ2-5; no reliable D call. In germline, CDR1 is LNHDA, CDR2 SQIVND (reference sequence). Deletions cut 4 bases from V and 2 bases from J, with 8 bases between. The CDR3 has 13 amino acids. CDR3 sequence: CASSSTSQETQYF. CDR3 sequence (DNA): TGTGCCAGTAGTAGTACATCACAAGAGACCCAGTACTTC.

In this sample, this clonotype turned up many times. This chain uses TRBV12-3 or TRBV12-4 with TRBJ2-1; D unresolved. Trimming pared 2 bases from V and 1 base from J, leaving 0 bases between. This CDR3 spans 12 amino acids. CDR3 nucleotide sequence: TGTGCCAGCAGTTTATCCTACAATGAGCAGTTCTTC. Its protein is CASSLSYNEQFF.

This clonotype was observed at least ten times. The genes are TRBV7-2 and TRBJ2-7; D perhaps matches TRBD2 (6 bases). This CDR3 contains 13 residues. V lost 1 base to trimming and J lost 3 bases, with 7 bases between them. CDR1 and CDR2 (germline): SGHTA, FQGNSA. CDR3 sequence: CASSLGTNYEQYF. In DNA form, the CDR3 reads TGTGCCAGCAGCTTAGGGACTAACTACGAGCAGTACTTC.

V gene TRBV25-1 combines with J gene TRBJ2-2; D gene uncertain. Per the germline V gene, CDR1 is MGHDK and CDR2 is SYGVNS. CDR3 size: 13 residues. V lost 4 bases and J lost 0, with 3 bases in between. The CDR3 DNA reads TGTGCCAGCAGTGTCACGAACACCGGGGAGCTGTTTTTT. Amino acid sequence: CASSVTNTGELFF.